Below, one T cell receptor beta chain is given with its context. This sample stems from a study of blood T cell repertoires in COVID-19. As for the study in general: Samples taken during acute and convalescent COVID-19 were collected in the United States, Italy and Spain.

Here immunoSEQ multiplex PCR was the method, and the copy in TCRdb shows in-frame clones only, minus some. The repertoire has more than 65,000 clones, approximately 89% of them found once; the top ten carry 8.5%. Specimen: peripheral blood. This clonotype was obtained from a human donor in a cohort sampled during active COVID-19.

The CDR3 sequence is CASSEVFIRQGGNQPQHF. CDR3 nucleotide sequence: TGTGCCAGCAGTGAAGTCTTTATCCGACAGGGTGGCAATCAGCCCCAGCATTTT. The chain employs TRBV6-1 and TRBJ1-5, with 7 bases aligning to TRBD1. The germline V gene encodes CDR1 MNHNS and CDR2 SASEGT. CDR3 length equals 18 residues. With 1 base clipped from V and 2 bases from J, the junction kept 11 bases outside the gene matches.